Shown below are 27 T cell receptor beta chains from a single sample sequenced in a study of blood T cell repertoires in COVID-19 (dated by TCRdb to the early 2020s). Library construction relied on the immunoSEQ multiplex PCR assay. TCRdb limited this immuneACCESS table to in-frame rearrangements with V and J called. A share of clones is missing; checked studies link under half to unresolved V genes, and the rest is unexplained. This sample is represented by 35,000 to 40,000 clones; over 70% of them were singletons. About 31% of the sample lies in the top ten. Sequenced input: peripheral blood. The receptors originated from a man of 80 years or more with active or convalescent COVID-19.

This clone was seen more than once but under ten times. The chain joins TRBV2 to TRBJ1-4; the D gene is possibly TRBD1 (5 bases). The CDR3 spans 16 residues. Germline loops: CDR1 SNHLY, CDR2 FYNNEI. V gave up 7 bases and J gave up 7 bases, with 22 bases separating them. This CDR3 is CASTAREVKNSEKLFF. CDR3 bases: TGTGCCAGCACCGCCAGGGAGGTTAAGAATAGTGAAAAACTGTTTTTT. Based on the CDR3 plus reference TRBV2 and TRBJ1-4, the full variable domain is EPEVTQTPSHQVTQMGQEVILRCVPISNHLYFYWYRQILGQKVEFLVSFYNNEISEKSEIFDDQFSVERPDGSNFTLKIRSTKLEDSAMYFCASTAREVKNSEKLFFGSGTQLSVL.

The DNA for the CDR3 is TGTGCCAGCTCACCAAGGGGTTTAGTGAACACTGAAGCTTTCTTT. Translated, it gives CASSPRGLVNTEAFF. This chain connects TRBV18 to TRBJ1-1; a weak D match, TRBD1 (5 bases). This CDR3 has 15 amino acids. Trimming took off 2 bases at V and 0 bases at J, with 10 bases between the two ends. Germline V lookup: CDR1 KGHSH, CDR2 LQKENI. The variable domain in full, with the rest retrieved from reference TRBV18 and TRBJ1-1, is NAGVMQNPRHLVRRRGQEARLRCSPMKGHSHVYWYRQLPEEGLKFMVYLQKENIIDESGMPKERFSAEFPKEGPSILRIQQVVRGDSAAYFCASSPRGLVNTEAFFGQGTRLTVV.

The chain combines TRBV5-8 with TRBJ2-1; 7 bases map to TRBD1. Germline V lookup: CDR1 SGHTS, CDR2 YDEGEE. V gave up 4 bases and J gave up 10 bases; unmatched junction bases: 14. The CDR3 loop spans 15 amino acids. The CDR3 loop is CASSLTGSSIGEQFF. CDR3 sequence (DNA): TGTGCCAGCAGCCTGACAGGGAGCTCGATCGGAGAGCAGTTCTTC.

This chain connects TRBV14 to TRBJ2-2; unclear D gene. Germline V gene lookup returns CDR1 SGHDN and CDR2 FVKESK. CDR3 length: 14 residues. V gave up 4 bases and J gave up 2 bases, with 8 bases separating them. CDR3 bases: TGTGCCAGCAGCCTCCTTCGTAACACCGGGGAGCTGTTTTTT. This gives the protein CASSLLRNTGELFF.

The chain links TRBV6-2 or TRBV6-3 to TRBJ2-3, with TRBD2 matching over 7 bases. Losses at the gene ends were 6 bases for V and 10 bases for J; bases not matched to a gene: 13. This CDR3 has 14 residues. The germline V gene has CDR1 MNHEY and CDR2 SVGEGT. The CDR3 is CASSLLAALGSQYF. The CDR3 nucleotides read TGTGCCAGCAGCCTCCTAGCGGCCCTGGGATCGCAGTATTTT.

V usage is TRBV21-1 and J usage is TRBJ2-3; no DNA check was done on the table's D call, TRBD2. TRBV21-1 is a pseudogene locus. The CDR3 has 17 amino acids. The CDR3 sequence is CASSNLRAGGDKYTQYF. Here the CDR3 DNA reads TGTGCCAGCAGCAATCTTCGAGCGGGAGGGGATAAGTATACGCAGTATTTT.

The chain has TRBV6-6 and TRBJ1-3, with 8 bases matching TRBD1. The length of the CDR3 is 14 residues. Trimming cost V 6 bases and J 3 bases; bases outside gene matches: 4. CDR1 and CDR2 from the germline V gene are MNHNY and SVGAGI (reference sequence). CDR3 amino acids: CASRDTGGGNTIYF. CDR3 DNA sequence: TGTGCCAGCAGGGATACAGGGGGTGGAAACACCATATATTTT.

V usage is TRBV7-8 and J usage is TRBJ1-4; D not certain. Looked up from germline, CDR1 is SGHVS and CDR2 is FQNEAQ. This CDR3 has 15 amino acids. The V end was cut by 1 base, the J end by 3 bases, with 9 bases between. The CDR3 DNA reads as TGTGCCAGCAGCTTAGTTGCCCACTCTAATGAAAAACTGTTTTTT. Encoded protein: CASSLVAHSNEKLFF.

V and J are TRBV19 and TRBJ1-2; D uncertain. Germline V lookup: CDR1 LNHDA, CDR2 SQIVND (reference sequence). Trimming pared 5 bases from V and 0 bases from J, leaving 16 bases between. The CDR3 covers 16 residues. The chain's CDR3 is CASSGLGETTNYGYTF. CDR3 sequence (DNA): TGTGCCAGTAGTGGGTTAGGAGAAACGACTAACTATGGCTACACCTTC.

Written as DNA, the CDR3 is TGTGCCAGTAGTATAGGAAGCGGGCCCGCTAACTATGGCTACACCTTC. Protein product: CASSIGSGPANYGYTF. This chain connects TRBV19 to TRBJ1-2, with unresolved D. This CDR3 has 16 amino acids. Germline lookup yields CDR1 LNHDA and CDR2 SQIVND (reference sequence). V was pared by 1 base and J by 0 bases, with 12 bases between.

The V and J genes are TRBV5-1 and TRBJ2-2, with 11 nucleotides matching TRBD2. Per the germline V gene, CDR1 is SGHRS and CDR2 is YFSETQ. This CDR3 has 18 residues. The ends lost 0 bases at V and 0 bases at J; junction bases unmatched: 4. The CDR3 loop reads CASSLGLAGGPNTGELFF. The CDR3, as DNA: TGCGCCAGCAGCTTGGGGCTAGCGGGGGGACCGAACACCGGGGAGCTGTTTTTT.

The CDR3 here is CASSSQGPGELFF. The CDR3, as DNA: TGTGCCAGCAGCTCACAGGGCCCCGGGGAGCTGTTTTTT. The chain has TRBV7-9 and TRBJ2-2, with a possible D match to TRBD1 (6 bases). V was clipped by 4 bases and J by 6 bases, with 9 bases between them. Per germline, CDR1 SEHNR and CDR2 FQNEAQ (reference sequence). The CDR3 extends over 13 amino acids.

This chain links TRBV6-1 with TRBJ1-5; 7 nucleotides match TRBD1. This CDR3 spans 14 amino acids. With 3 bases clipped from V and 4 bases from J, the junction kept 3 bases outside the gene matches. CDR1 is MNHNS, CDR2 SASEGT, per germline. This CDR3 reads CASSELQGNQPQHF. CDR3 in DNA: TGTGCCAGCAGTGAGTTACAGGGGAATCAGCCCCAGCATTTT.

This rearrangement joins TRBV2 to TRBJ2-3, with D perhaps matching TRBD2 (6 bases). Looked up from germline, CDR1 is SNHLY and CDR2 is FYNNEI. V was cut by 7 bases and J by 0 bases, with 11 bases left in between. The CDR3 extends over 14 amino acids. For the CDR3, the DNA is TGTGCCAGCAACATACGGGGGAGCACAGATACGCAGTATTTT. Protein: CASNIRGSTDTQYF. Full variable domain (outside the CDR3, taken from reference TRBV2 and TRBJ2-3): EPEVTQTPSHQVTQMGQEVILRCVPISNHLYFYWYRQILGQKVEFLVSFYNNEISEKSEIFDDQFSVERPDGSNFTLKIRSTKLEDSAMYFCASNIRGSTDTQYFGPGTRLTVL.

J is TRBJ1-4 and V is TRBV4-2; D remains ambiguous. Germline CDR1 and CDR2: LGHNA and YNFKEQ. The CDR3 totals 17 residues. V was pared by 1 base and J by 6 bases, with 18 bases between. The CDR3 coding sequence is TGTGCCAGCAGCCAAGCGACCGGGTTTAGGCGGGATGAAAAACTGTTTTTT. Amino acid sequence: CASSQATGFRRDEKLFF.

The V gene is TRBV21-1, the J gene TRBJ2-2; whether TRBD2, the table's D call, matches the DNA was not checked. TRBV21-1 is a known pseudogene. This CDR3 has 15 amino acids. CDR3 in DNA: TGTGCCAGCAGCAAAATTAGAGCGGGAGGCCGGGGAGCTGTTTTT. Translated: CASSKIRAGGRGAVF.

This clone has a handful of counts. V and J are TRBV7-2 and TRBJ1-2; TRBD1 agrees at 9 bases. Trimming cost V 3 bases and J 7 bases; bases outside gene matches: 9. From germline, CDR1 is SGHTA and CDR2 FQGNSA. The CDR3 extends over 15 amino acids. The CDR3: CASSLDRGIRFGYTF. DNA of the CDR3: TGTGCCAGCAGCTTGGACAGGGGCATTAGATTTGGCTACACCTTC.

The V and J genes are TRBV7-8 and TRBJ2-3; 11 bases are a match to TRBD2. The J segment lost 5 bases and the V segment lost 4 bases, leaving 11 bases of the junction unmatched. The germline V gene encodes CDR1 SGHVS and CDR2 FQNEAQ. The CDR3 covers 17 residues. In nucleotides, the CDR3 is TGTGCCAGCAGCTCCCTCGTAGCGGGAGGGCCGGGAGATACGCAGTATTTT. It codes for CASSSLVAGGPGDTQYF.

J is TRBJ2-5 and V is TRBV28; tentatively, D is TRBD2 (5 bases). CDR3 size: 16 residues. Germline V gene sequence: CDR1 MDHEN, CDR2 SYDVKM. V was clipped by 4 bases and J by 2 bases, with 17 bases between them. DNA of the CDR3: TGTGCCAGCAGTTATATGGGCCCAGCGGAGCAAGAGACCCAGTACTTC. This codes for CASSYMGPAEQETQYF. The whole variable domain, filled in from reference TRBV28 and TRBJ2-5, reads DVKVTQSSRYLVKRTGEKVFLECVQDMDHENMFWYRQDPGLGLRLIYFSYDVKMKEKGDIPEGYSVSREKKERFSLILESASTNQTSMYLCASSYMGPAEQETQYFGPGTRLLVL.

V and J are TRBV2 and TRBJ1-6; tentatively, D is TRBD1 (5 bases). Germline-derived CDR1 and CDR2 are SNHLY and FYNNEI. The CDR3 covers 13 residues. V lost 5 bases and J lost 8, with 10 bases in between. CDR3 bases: TGTGCCAGCAGTCCGGGACTTTATTCACCCCTCCACTTT. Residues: CASSPGLYSPLHF.

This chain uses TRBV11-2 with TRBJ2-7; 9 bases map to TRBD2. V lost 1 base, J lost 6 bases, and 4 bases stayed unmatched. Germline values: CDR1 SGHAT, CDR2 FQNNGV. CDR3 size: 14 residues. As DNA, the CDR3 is TGTGCCAGCAGCTTAGGCGGGGGGGCGTTCGAGCAGTACTTC. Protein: CASSLGGGAFEQYF.

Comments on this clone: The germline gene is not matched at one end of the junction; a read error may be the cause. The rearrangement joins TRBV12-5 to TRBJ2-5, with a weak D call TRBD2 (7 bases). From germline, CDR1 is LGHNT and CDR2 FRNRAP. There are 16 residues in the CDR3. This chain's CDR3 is CARGGGGGRSQETQYF. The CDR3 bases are TGTGCTCGTGGGGGAGGGGGGGGGAGATCCCAAGAGACCCAGTACTTC.

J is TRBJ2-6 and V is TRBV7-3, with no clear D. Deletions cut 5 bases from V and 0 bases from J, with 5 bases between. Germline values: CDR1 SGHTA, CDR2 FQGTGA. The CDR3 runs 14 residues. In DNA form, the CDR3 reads TGTGCCAGCAGCCTTAGCTCTGGGGCCAACGTCCTGACTTTC. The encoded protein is CASSLSSGANVLTF. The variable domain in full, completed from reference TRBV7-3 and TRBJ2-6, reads GAGVSQTPSNKVTEKGKYVELRCDPISGHTALYWYRQSLGQGPEFLIYFQGTGAADDSGLPNDRFFAVRPEGSVSTLKIQRTERGDSAVYLCASSLSSGANVLTFGAGSRLTVL.

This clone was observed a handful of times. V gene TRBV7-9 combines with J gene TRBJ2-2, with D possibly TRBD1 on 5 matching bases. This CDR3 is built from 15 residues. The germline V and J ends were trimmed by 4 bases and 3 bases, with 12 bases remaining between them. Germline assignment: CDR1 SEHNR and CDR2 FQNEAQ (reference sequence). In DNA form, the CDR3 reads TGTGCCAGCAGCTCAGGGTTCTTGGACACCGGGGAGCTGTTTTTT. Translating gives CASSSGFLDTGELFF. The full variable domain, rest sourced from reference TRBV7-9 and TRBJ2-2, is DTGVSQNPRHKITKRGQNVTFRCDPISEHNRLYWYRQTLGQGPEFLTYFQNEAQLEKSRLLSDRFSAERPKGSFSTLEIQRTEQGDSAMYLCASSSGFLDTGELFFGEGSRLTVL.

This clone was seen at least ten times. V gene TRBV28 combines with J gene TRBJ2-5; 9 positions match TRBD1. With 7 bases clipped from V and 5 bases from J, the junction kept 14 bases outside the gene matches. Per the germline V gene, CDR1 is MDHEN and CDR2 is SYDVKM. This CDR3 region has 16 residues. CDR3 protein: CASISQTGGSWETQYF. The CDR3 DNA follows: TGTGCCAGCATATCCCAAACAGGGGGCTCCTGGGAGACCCAGTACTTC.

CDR3 nucleotides: TGTGCCAGCAGCCTCCCGGGGGGACAGGGGAGAAACACCATATATTTT. Protein product: CASSLPGGQGRNTIYF. The genes are TRBV5-6 and TRBJ1-3; 10 bases are a match to TRBD1. The CDR3 has 16 residues. From germline, CDR1 is SGHDT and CDR2 YYEEEE. The V gene end was trimmed by 4 bases and the J gene end by 5 bases; junction bases not matched to a gene: 9.

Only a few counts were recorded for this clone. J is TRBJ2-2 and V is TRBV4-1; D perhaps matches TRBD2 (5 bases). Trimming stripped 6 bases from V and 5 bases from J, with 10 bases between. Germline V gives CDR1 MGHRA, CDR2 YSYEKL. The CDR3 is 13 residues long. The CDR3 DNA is TGCGCCAGCAGTCTCGAGCGGACCGGGGAGCTGTTTTTT. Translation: CASSLERTGELFF.